The rows below give T cell receptor beta chains drawn from one sample of a study of T-cell memory formation after mild COVID-19. TCRdb processed the 5' RACE reads anew with MiXCR; each CDR3 protein has one entry. The repertoire holds roughly 400,000 distinct CDR3 sequences, with about a sixth as singletons. The sequencing sample was made of PBMCs or a T cell subset sorted from them (not recorded which). All receptors derive from a man aged 18 to 35 who had mild COVID-19 (a few samples of this study predate the infection). Cell type and time point are not known. Both conserved end residues are part of each CDR3. The D gene is left open where the match is weak. Expanded clones get a size class; other rows say once, few or many, or leave the size out.

>TRBV6-6|TRBJ2-1|14|-|-
CASSLGRGYNEQFF
TGTGCCAGCAGTTTAGGACGGGGGTACAATGAGCAGTTCTTC
>TRBV7-6|TRBJ1-5|16|-|-
CASSLFSWGAEQPQHF
TGTGCCAGCAGCTTATTCAGTTGGGGCGCGGAGCAGCCCCAGCATTTT
>TRBV7-2|TRBJ2-5|11|many|-
CASSVQETQYF
TGCGCCAGCAGCGTACAAGAGACCCAGTACTTC
>TRBV7-3|TRBJ2-1|14|-|TRBD2
CASNSGGPYNEQFF
TGTGCCAGCAATAGCGGGGGCCCATACAATGAGCAGTTCTTC
>TRBV11-1|TRBJ1-1|14|-|-
CASSSSGTDYKAFF
TGTGCCAGCAGCTCATCGGGGACTGACTACAAAGCTTTCTTT
>TRBV2|TRBJ2-7|13|few|-
CASKVWLSYEQYF
TGTGCCAGCAAGGTGTGGTTATCCTACGAGCAGTACTTC
>TRBV20-1|TRBJ2-5|11|few|-
CSATSQETQYF
TGCAGTGCTACGAGTCAGGAGACCCAGTACTTC
>TRBV28|TRBJ1-1|14|few|TRBD1
CASSLTGMETEAFF
TGTGCCAGCAGTTTGACAGGGATGGAGACTGAAGCTTTCTTT
>TRBV12-3/TRBV12-4|TRBJ1-1|12|few|-
CASSLGRSEAFF
TGTGCCAGCAGTTTGGGGCGGTCTGAAGCTTTCTTT
>TRBV5-6|TRBJ1-5|16|few|-
CASSLGGYNSNQPQHF
TGTGCCAGCAGCTTGGGCGGGTATAATAGCAATCAGCCCCAGCATTTT
>TRBV2|TRBJ2-3|13|many|TRBD2
CASIGLAGARRYF
TGTGCCAGCATTGGACTAGCGGGGGCACGGAGGTATTTT
>TRBV2|TRBJ1-1|12|-|TRBD1
CAGSRQGASAFF
TGTGCCGGCTCGCGACAGGGGGCGTCAGCTTTCTTT
>TRBV4-1|TRBJ1-2|15|few|-
CASSQAPGTSYGYTF
TGCGCCAGCAGCCAGGCCCCCGGGACCAGTTATGGCTACACCTTC
>TRBV4-1|TRBJ2-2|17|-|-
CASSLRQADANTGELFF
TGCGCCAGCAGCCTTAGACAGGCCGACGCGAACACCGGGGAGCTGTTTTTT
>TRBV6-1|TRBJ1-2|19|-|TRBD1
CASSEAYGRGQARFYGYTF
TGTGCCAGCAGTGAAGCATATGGCCGCGGACAGGCAAGGTTCTACGGCTACACCTTC
>TRBV6-5|TRBJ2-7|15|-|-
CASSYTAGEWDEQYF
TGTGCCAGCAGTTACACAGCAGGGGAGTGGGACGAGCAGTACTTC
>TRBV4-2|TRBJ2-7|15|-|-
CASSQEPAAGERQYF
TGTGCCAGCAGCCAAGAACCCGCCGCAGGTGAAAGGCAGTACTTC
>TRBV5-3|TRBJ2-1|15|-|-
CARSKTPQRPNEQFF
TGTGCCAGAAGCAAAACCCCACAGCGTCCCAATGAGCAGTTCTTC
>TRBV4-1|TRBJ2-5|16|-|-
CASSQDRGGGQETQYF
TGCGCCAGCAGCCAAGATAGAGGGGGAGGCCAAGAGACCCAGTACTTC
>TRBV7-6|TRBJ2-2|15|many|TRBD2
CASSPGTTKTGELFF
TGTGCCAGCAGCCCGGGGACTACCAAAACCGGGGAGCTGTTTTTT
>TRBV10-3|TRBJ2-1|15|few|TRBD2
CAILPAGSSYNEQFF
TGTGCCATCCTTCCAGCGGGGAGCTCCTACAATGAGCAGTTCTTC
>TRBV6-2/TRBV6-3|TRBJ2-7|15|many|-
CASSYSPAAFYEQYF
TGTGCCAGCAGTTACAGTCCGGCGGCCTTCTACGAGCAGTACTTC
>TRBV20-1|TRBJ1-2|14|-|TRBD1
CSATKGRGQGGYTF
TGCAGTGCTACCAAGGGGAGGGGGCAAGGTGGCTACACCTTC
>TRBV20-1|TRBJ1-1|16|few|TRBD1
CSARDRQGRFGTEAFF
TGCAGTGCTAGAGATAGACAGGGCCGTTTCGGCACTGAAGCTTTCTTT
>TRBV9|TRBJ1-1|12|few|-
CASSEGVGEAFF
TGTGCCAGCAGCGAGGGGGTTGGTGAAGCTTTCTTT
>TRBV6-4|TRBJ1-1|13|few|-
CASRGEWDTEAFF
TGTGCCAGCAGGGGGGAGTGGGACACTGAAGCTTTCTTT